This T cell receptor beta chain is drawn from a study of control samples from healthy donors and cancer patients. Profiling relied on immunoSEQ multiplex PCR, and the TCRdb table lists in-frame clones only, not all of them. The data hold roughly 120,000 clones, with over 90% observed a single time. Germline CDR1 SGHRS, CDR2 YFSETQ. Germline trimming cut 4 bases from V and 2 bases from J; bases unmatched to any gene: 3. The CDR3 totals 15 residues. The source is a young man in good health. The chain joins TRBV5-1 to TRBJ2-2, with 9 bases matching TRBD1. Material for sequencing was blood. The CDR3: CASSQTGGNTGELFF. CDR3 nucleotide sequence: TGCGCCAGCAGCCAGACAGGGGGTAACACCGGGGAGCTGTTTTTT.